This TCR beta chain was found in a study of CD8+CD57+ T cells in acquired aplastic anemia. TCR beta VDJ and CDR3 were profiled, and genomic DNA was the template. From the reads, TCRdb called clonotypes with MiXCR, one entry per CDR3 protein. In the table there are 250,000 to 300,000 distinct CDR3 sequences, 45% to 70% of which are singletons. Germline CDR1 SGHAT, CDR2 FQNNGV. The CDR3 totals 13 residues. Points on this clonotype: This may stem from a read error, because a much larger clone lies one nucleotide away.

This sequence was found in a human donor with severe aplastic anemia or a healthy control (not recorded which). The chain couples TRBV11-2 to TRBJ1-1; D gene ambiguous. The sequenced sample was sorted CD4+, CD8+, or CD8+CD57+ T cells (not recorded which) from PBMCs. This chain's CDR3 is CANSVVARVRAFF. The CDR3 DNA reads as TGTGCCAACAGCGTAGTAGCCCGGGTCAGGGCTTTCTTT.